The 12 T cell receptor beta chains listed next were all sequenced from one sample in a study of graft-versus-host responses after intestinal transplantation. Produced via immunoSEQ multiplex PCR; TCRdb's table is partial and in-frame only. The sample lists roughly 90,000 clones; around 90% were seen once. Their antigen targets remain unknown. The material was unstimulated CD8+ T cells sorted from spleen or lymph node cells, obtained before intestinal transplant. The receptor source for this set is a human donor who received an intestinal transplant.

The chain combines TRBV12-2 with TRBJ2-7; the table names TRBD2, a call not compared with the DNA. TRBV12-2 is a recognized pseudogene. This CDR3 has 13 residues. For the CDR3, the DNA is TGTGCAAGTCGGGAGGGTCTCAGCTACGAGCAGTACTTC. This sequence encodes CASREGLSYEQYF.

The chain joins TRBV5-1 to TRBJ1-4, with D possibly being TRBD1 (6 bases). V shed 8 bases and J shed 8 bases, with 16 bases lying between them. The CDR3 consists of 13 residues. Germline CDR1 and CDR2: SGHRS and YFSETQ. CDR3 loop: CARTGSRDEKLFF. The CDR3 DNA is TGCGCCAGAACAGGGTCGAGGGACGAAAAACTGTTTTTT.

The chain joins TRBV15 to TRBJ1-3, with D possibly matching TRBD1 (6 bases). Germline assignment: CDR1 LNHNV and CDR2 YYDKDF (reference sequence). Trimming cost V 1 base and J 4 bases, with 14 bases left between them. This CDR3 comprises 16 residues. The CDR3 region is CATSRGPYRVGNTIYF. Written as DNA, the CDR3 is TGTGCCACCAGCAGAGGACCTTACAGGGTCGGAAACACCATATATTTT.

V is TRBV5-1 and J is TRBJ1-2; TRBD1 might be the D (5 bases). The V end lost 4 bases, the J end lost 7 bases, and 11 bases lay between the germline ends. This CDR3 region has 12 residues. Germline CDR1 is SGHRS and CDR2 is YFSETQ. CDR3 coding DNA: TGCGCCAGCAGCAACGACAGTGGTGGCTACACCTTC. Translating it yields CASSNDSGGYTF.

This clone was picked up one time. The gene calls are TRBV27 and TRBJ1-1; D is perhaps TRBD1 (6 bases). Trimming took 6 bases from V and 5 from J, leaving 16 bases between them. This CDR3 has 14 residues. Germline V lookup: CDR1 MNHEY, CDR2 SMNVEV (reference sequence). This chain's CDR3 is CASSTGTPSTEAFF. The CDR3, as DNA: TGTGCCAGCAGCACAGGGACCCCTTCTACTGAAGCTTTCTTT.

The V call is TRBV7-9, the J call TRBJ1-1; D ambiguous. Trimming removed 3 bases at V and 0 bases at J, with 11 bases between. There are 15 residues in the CDR3. Germline CDR1 reads SEHNR; CDR2 reads FQNEAQ (reference sequence). CDR3 coding DNA: TGTGCCAGCAGCTTTTGGAGGGTATTGAACACTGAAGCTTTCTTT. Its translation: CASSFWRVLNTEAFF.

The CDR3 sequence is CASRRGQFQETQYF. Here the CDR3 DNA reads TGTGCCAGCAGGCGCGGACAGTTCCAAGAGACCCAGTACTTC. This chain joins TRBV7-9 and TRBJ2-5, with D possibly TRBD1 on 6 matching bases. Trimming cost V 6 bases and J 1 base, with 12 bases left between them. The germline gives CDR1 SEHNR, CDR2 FQNEAQ (reference sequence). This CDR3 comprises 14 residues.

V usage is TRBV28 and J usage is TRBJ2-7; 11 bases line up with TRBD1. Germline CDR1 and CDR2: MDHEN and SYDVKM. The CDR3 totals 16 residues. With 4 bases clipped from V and 5 bases from J, the junction kept 10 bases outside the gene matches. The CDR3 nucleotides read TGTGCCAGCAGTTCTCTACCTAGGACAGGGGGCCACGAGCAGTACTTC. This sequence encodes CASSSLPRTGGHEQYF. The entire variable domain, with the rest obtained from reference TRBV28 and TRBJ2-7, is as follows: DVKVTQSSRYLVKRTGEKVFLECVQDMDHENMFWYRQDPGLGLRLIYFSYDVKMKEKGDIPEGYSVSREKKERFSLILESASTNQTSMYLCASSSLPRTGGHEQYFGPGTRLTVT.

The rearrangement uses TRBV27 and TRBJ2-5, with D uncertain. V was cut by 2 bases and J by 0 bases, with 4 bases left in between. There are 13 residues in the CDR3. Looked up from germline, CDR1 is MNHEY and CDR2 is SMNVEV (reference sequence). The DNA of the CDR3 is TGTGCCAGCAGTTTACAGTACCAAGAGACCCAGTACTTC. Translating gives CASSLQYQETQYF.

This clone was found once. V is TRBV2 and J is TRBJ1-1, with D uncertain. Trimming removed 1 base at V and 4 bases at J, with 16 bases between. The CDR3 runs to 16 residues. CDR1 and CDR2 (germline): SNHLY, FYNNEI. CDR3 nucleotide sequence: TGTGCCAGCAGTGAAGTTCGGGTCGAGGGAGGCACTGAAGCTTTCTTT. Encoded protein: CASSEVRVEGGTEAFF.

The rearrangement uses TRBV28 and TRBJ2-5; TRBD2 aligns across 7 bases. The CDR3 contains 14 residues. Per the germline V gene, CDR1 is MDHEN and CDR2 is SYDVKM. J was trimmed by 2 bases and V by 9 bases; bases with no gene match: 9. The CDR3 nucleotides are TGTGCCAGAACTTCGACTAGCCCACAAGAGACCCAGTACTTC. Translated, it gives CARTSTSPQETQYF.

V is TRBV28 and J is TRBJ2-7; D is perhaps TRBD2 (6 bases). V gave up 5 bases and J gave up 6 bases, with 17 bases separating them. Germline CDR1 reads MDHEN; CDR2 reads SYDVKM. This CDR3 has 14 residues. CDR3 nucleotide sequence: TGTGCCAGCAGTATCACGGGACTTGGGGTCGAGCAGTACTTC. This codes for CASSITGLGVEQYF.